This note documents a single T cell receptor beta chain sequence. This clone was found a few times. Its specific antigen is unknown. Base quality data are lacking; no much larger clone is found one base away. In the prospective study, participants were about 18 to 95 years old, resided in 24 geographic areas of the United States, and were enrolled through a virtual design. In the prospective study, cohorts were assigned on the basis of participant-reported clinical history obtained from a screening survey and a study questionnaire. Exposed participants were defined as having been in contact with someone with a PCR-confirmed or clinician-diagnosed COVID-19 case within 2 weeks of study entry. In the prospective study, mobile phlebotomists collected whole blood, serum and a nasopharyngeal or oropharyngeal swab from each participant. Additional blood draws and questionnaires over an approximately two-month period could optionally be provided by prospective study participants. Blood samples from the prospective study were shipped frozen or at room temperature prior to DNA extraction.

CDR1 is given as SGHDT and CDR2 as YYEEEE, both from the germline V gene. From the cysteine through the phenylalanine, the CDR3 covers 13 amino acids. Only the CDR3 part of the read is kept: 39 bases, read in frame from the first base. Trimming costs V 0 bases and J 5 bases, and their ends lie 8 bases apart. The entry originates in a study of blood T cell repertoires in COVID-19 (dated by TCRdb to 2018 to 2020). A note on the overall study: Samples from collaborators originated in the United States, Italy and Spain and spanned both the acute and convalescent phases of COVID-19. A de-identified subject ID, COVID-19 status, age in years and sex were almost always included in the sample metadata. Where HLA class I and class II types were available, the types were taken from metadata supplied by the sample provider, not from assay-based typing. The samples were drawn from two sources: the first 160 participants of the ongoing ImmuneRACE study, and about 1,300 subjects contributed by 6 global collaborators. The repertoires were released in a freely available public database intended as a resource for research on the immune response to SARS-CoV-2. The dataset comprised deeply sampled blood TCRbeta repertoires from subjects exposed to, actively infected with, or recovered from COVID-19. The material from the prospective study consisted of cDNA or gDNA derived from T cells, B-cell-depleted T cells, or PBMCs. The study at large found these results: The amount of clinical and demographic metadata varied by source and participant and was provided uncurated.

TCRbeta CDR3 regions were amplified from genomic DNA by means of the immunoSEQ Assay, a bias-controlled multiplex PCR. Per the source publication's procedure: The number of nucleated cells in each sample was estimated by amplification of reference gene primers within the assay. To quantify the absolute abundance of each unique TCRbeta CDR3 rearrangement, sequence reads were collapsed and filtered. For each sample, productive Simpson clonality was calculated by taking the square root of Simpson's diversity index across productive rearrangements. TCRdb took this table from immuneACCESS and kept in-frame rearrangements with V and J called. Such tables lack part of the clones; where checked against another copy, unresolved V genes explain under half of the gap, and the rest is unexplained. V and J calls and clone size follow that table, whereas D and trimming were derived from the DNA. Counted in this sample were 280,000 or so clones; 85% to 90% of them appeared once. Jointly, the top ten make up roughly 2.9% of the sample.

Sample: PBMCs or T cells enriched from blood (not recorded which). The sequence links TRBV5-6 to TRBJ2-5; the D gene is not confidently resolved. The clonotype comes from a woman aged 45-60 years who had been exposed to COVID-19. The CDR3 protein is CASSLAPSETQYF. The base sequence is TGTGCCAGCAGCTTGGCCCCTTCCGAGACCCAGTACTTC.